A selection of T cell receptor beta chains follows, all from one sample in a study of beta chain features in type 1 diabetes. Profiling relied on immunoSEQ multiplex PCR, and the TCRdb table lists in-frame clones only, not all of them. The sample yields about 150,000 clones, about 9.3% seen once. The sample was central memory CD4+ T cells from blood. The receptors shown here come from a man younger than 40 with type 1 diabetes. Both conserved end residues are part of each CDR3. Each record gives: clone size, J gene, V gene, D gene, CDR3 DNA, CDR3 protein. The D gene is left open where the match is weak. Some rows mark clone size as missing; the rest say once, few, many or name a class of expanded clone.

>few|TRBJ2-5|TRBV30|TRBD1
TGTGCCTGGAGTGGAATCGGACAGGGAAAAGAGACCCAGTACTTC
CAWSGIGQGKETQYF
>few|TRBJ1-4|TRBV9|TRBD1
TGTGCCAGCAGCGCGGACAGGGTAGGCGAAAAACTGTTTTTT
CASSADRVGEKLFF
>few|TRBJ2-7|TRBV4-2|-
TGTGCCAGCAGCCAAGACACCGGGTCTTACGAGCAGTACTTC
CASSQDTGSYEQYF
>few|TRBJ2-3|TRBV28|TRBD2
TGTGCCAGCGAAGCGGGAGAGGGCACAGATACGCAGTATTTT
CASEAGEGTDTQYF
>-|TRBJ2-6|TRBV6-8|TRBD1
TGTGCCAGCAGACCAAGGGACAGGAGACTCCCTGGGGCCAACGTCCTGACTTTC
CASRPRDRRLPGANVLTF
>-|TRBJ1-2|TRBV2|TRBD1
TGTGCCAGCAGCGGACAGGGAATCGGTGGCTACACCTTC
CASSGQGIGGYTF
>-|TRBJ2-1|TRBV9|-
TGTGCCAGCAGCCTCCGGCCGACCACGGGAGAGCAGTTCTTC
CASSLRPTTGEQFF
>-|TRBJ2-5|TRBV4-1|TRBD1
TGCGCCAGCAGCCCTCAGGACAGGGTCGAAGAGACCCAGTACTTC
CASSPQDRVEETQYF
>few|TRBJ2-5|TRBV18|-
TGTGCCAGCTCACCCCGGCCAGGGAGGAAAGAGACCCAGTACTTC
CASSPRPGRKETQYF
>-|TRBJ2-7|TRBV9|TRBD1
TGTGCCAGCAGCGCCGGGACAGAGGACTACGAGCAGTACTTC
CASSAGTEDYEQYF
>few|TRBJ2-1|TRBV14|TRBD2
TGTGCCAGCAGCCAACTAGCGGGAAATACTAACAGCAATGAGCAGTTCTTC
CASSQLAGNTNSNEQFF
>-|TRBJ2-2|TRBV2|-
TGTGCCAGCAGTGCACAGAACACCGGGGAGCTGTTTTTT
CASSAQNTGELFF
>few|TRBJ2-5|TRBV5-1|-
TGCGCCAGCAGCTTGGGCTTGACGGGACACCTTCAAGAGACCCAGTACTTC
CASSLGLTGHLQETQYF
>-|TRBJ1-3|TRBV4-3|-
TGCGCCAGCAGCCCGGAGGGAGGAAACACCATATATTTT
CASSPEGGNTIYF
>many|TRBJ2-7|TRBV4-2|TRBD2
TGTGCCAGCAGCCTGGGACTAGCGGACCCCTACGAGCAGTACTTC
CASSLGLADPYEQYF
>few|TRBJ2-1|TRBV5-1|TRBD1
TGCGCCAGCACCCGGGGACAGGGTGAAGGAGAGCAGTTCTTC
CASTRGQGEGEQFF
>-|TRBJ2-6|TRBV19|-
TGTGCCACCGAGGTCTCTGGGGCCAACGTCCTGACTTTC
CATEVSGANVLTF
>few|TRBJ2-7|TRBV28|-
TGTGCTAGCCAAGTAGGGGGCTACGAGCAGTACTTC
CASQVGGYEQYF
>few|TRBJ2-1|TRBV11-1|TRBD1
TGTGCCAGCAGCTTAGTGAGGGACAGGGAGGCCAATGAGCAGTTCTTC
CASSLVRDREANEQFF
>-|TRBJ1-4|TRBV18|-
TGTGCCAGCTCACCACCGAACAAGGGGGTTCTGTTTTTT
CASSPPNKGVLFF
>-|TRBJ2-2|TRBV7-3|-
TGTGCCAGCAGCTTAAGGGCCAGTACCGGGGAGCTGTTTTTT
CASSLRASTGELFF
>few|TRBJ1-5|TRBV4-1|-
TGCGCCAGCAGCCAAGATCCGCCCCGAGGACAGCCCCAGCATTTT
CASSQDPPRGQPQHF
>-|TRBJ2-1|TRBV4-3|TRBD2
TGCGCCAGCAGCCCAGATGCTACTAGCGGTTACAATGAGCAGTTCTTC
CASSPDATSGYNEQFF
>-|TRBJ2-7|TRBV6-5|-
TGTGCCAGCAGTTACTCGTCCGGGGTGCTGAACGAGCAGTACTTC
CASSYSSGVLNEQYF
>-|TRBJ2-1|TRBV7-2|TRBD2
TGTGCCAGCAGCACCCCCGGGACTAGTACCTACAATGAGCAGTTCTTC
CASSTPGTSTYNEQFF
>-|TRBJ2-7|TRBV5-1|TRBD1
TGCGCCAGCAGCTCTTTTCCGGGACAGGGCTACGAGCAGTACTTC
CASSSFPGQGYEQYF
>-|TRBJ1-5|TRBV14|TRBD1
TGTGCCAGCAGCCAGGGACAGGGCGATCAGCCCCAGCATTTT
CASSQGQGDQPQHF
>few|TRBJ2-7|TRBV5-4|-
TGTGCCAGCATTCCCCCTCCCGAAACTTCCTACGAGCAGTACTTC
CASIPPPETSYEQYF
>-|TRBJ1-1|TRBV6-6|TRBD1
TGTGCCAGCAGATCAACAGGGGTGCGTACTGAAGCTTTCTTT
CASRSTGVRTEAFF
>-|TRBJ2-1|TRBV4-2|TRBD2
TGTGCCAGCAGTCCTATCGCTAGCGGGAGTTCCCACAATGAGCAGTTCTTC
CASSPIASGSSHNEQFF
>-|TRBJ1-2|TRBV6-5|-
TGTGCCAGCAGTTACCTCCCTAACTATGGCTACACCTTC
CASSYLPNYGYTF
>-|TRBJ1-2|TRBV5-6|TRBD1
TGTGCCAGCAGCTTGGTTTCGGACAGGGGGCTATTGGGCTATGGCTACACCTTC
CASSLVSDRGLLGYGYTF
>few|TRBJ2-7|TRBV25-1|TRBD2
TGTGCCAGCAGTGCGCTACTAGCGGGAGTACACGAGCAGTACTTC
CASSALLAGVHEQYF
>-|TRBJ2-7|TRBV5-1|TRBD2
TGCGCCAGCAGCTTGGGTAGCGGGAGTTCTGGCGAGCAGTACTTC
CASSLGSGSSGEQYF
>-|TRBJ2-2|TRBV29-1|TRBD1
TGCAGCGCAGTGAGGGGACAGATTGACACCGGGGAGCTGTTTTTT
CSAVRGQIDTGELFF
>many|TRBJ2-5|TRBV29-1|-
TGCAGTGCAGGGGTTCGGGAGACCCAGTACTTC
CSAGVRETQYF
>-|TRBJ2-2|TRBV5-1|TRBD2
TGCGCCAGCAGCTTTAAGAGCGGGGATAACACCGGGGAGCTGTTTTTT
CASSFKSGDNTGELFF